The rows below give T cell receptor beta chains drawn from one sample of a study of regulatory T cells in long-lasting Graves disease. A single record per CDR3 protein comes from TCRdb applying MiXCR to the multiplex PCR reads. The table includes 500,000 to 700,000 distinct CDR3 sequences, 30% detected once. This specimen consisted of peripheral blood mononuclear cells (PBMCs), obtained when the disease was refractory, from a patient treated with antithyroid drugs. The source of these receptors is a female donor with Graves disease. The CDR3 runs from the conserved cysteine through the conserved F or W. D genes are given only for firm matches. Clone size is stated in some rows and not others, as once, few, many or a class when expanded.

j_gene | v_gene | d_gene | abundance | CDR3nt | CDR3aa
TRBJ2-7 | TRBV3-1 | TRBD1 | . | TGTGCCAGCAGTAGACAGGGGATCGACTACGAGCAGTACTTC | CASSRQGIDYEQYF
TRBJ1-1 | TRBV9 | . | . | TGTGCCAGCAGCGTATCATCAGGGGACGTGAACACTGAAGCTTTCTTT | CASSVSSGDVNTEAFF
TRBJ1-2 | TRBV27 | . | few | TGTGCCACCATGGACAGAAACTATGGCTACACCTTC | CATMDRNYGYTF
TRBJ2-7 | TRBV20-1 | . | . | TGCAGTGCAGAGGGCAGAGCTCCTGGCGAGCAGTACTTC | CSAEGRAPGEQYF
TRBJ2-4 | TRBV7-2 | . | . | TGTGCCAGCAGCTTACTCGGGACAACAAACATTCAGTACTTC | CASSLLGTTNIQYF
TRBJ1-2 | TRBV12-3/TRBV12-4 | . | . | TGTGCCAGCAGTTGGTACGGTTCTAACTATGGCTACACCTTC | CASSWYGSNYGYTF
TRBJ1-2 | TRBV3-1 | TRBD1 | . | TGTGCCAGCAGCCAAGTAGGGCAGGGGGGCTATGGCTACACCTTC | CASSQVGQGGYGYTF
TRBJ1-3 | TRBV19 | TRBD1 | . | TGTGCCAGTACGGCAACAGGGGAGCCTGGAAACACCATATATTTT | CASTATGEPGNTIYF
TRBJ1-5 | TRBV6-1 | . | . | TGTGCCAGCAGTGAGGCACAGGGAAGCAATCAGCCCCAGCATTTT | CASSEAQGSNQPQHF
TRBJ1-1 | TRBV6-1 | . | . | TGTGCCAGCAGTGCCGGGATCCGGAGCACTGAAGCTTTCTTT | CASSAGIRSTEAFF
TRBJ1-4 | TRBV6-1 | . | few | TGTGCCAGCAGCGAGGGCTGGGGTAATGAAAAACTGTTTTTT | CASSEGWGNEKLFF
TRBJ2-7 | TRBV6-5 | . | . | TGTGCCAGCAGTTGGGACGGAACCTACGAGCAGTACTTC | CASSWDGTYEQYF
TRBJ2-7 | TRBV29-1 | TRBD2 | . | TGCAGCGTTGAAGATCAACGGGAGGGGTACGAGCAGTACTTC | CSVEDQREGYEQYF
TRBJ2-7 | TRBV11-2 | TRBD2 | many | TGTGCCAGCAGCTCTGCGGTGGGAGCGGGAAGCTCCTACGAGCAGTACTTC | CASSSAVGAGSSYEQYF
TRBJ2-7 | TRBV20-1 | . | few | TGCAGTGCTAGAGGGGATAGCCTTTGGGAGCAGTACTTC | CSARGDSLWEQYF
TRBJ1-6 | TRBV28 | . | few | TGTGCCAGCAGTCCGTTGGGGGGCTCCTATAATTCACCCCTCCACTTT | CASSPLGGSYNSPLHF
TRBJ1-2 | TRBV7-6 | . | . | TGTGCCAGCAGCTTAAACTCCAGGGGAAACTATGGCTACACCTTC | CASSLNSRGNYGYTF
TRBJ2-2 | TRBV20-1 | . | . | TGCAGTGCCATAAGTTGGTCAGGGGAGCTGTTTTTT | CSAISWSGELFF
TRBJ1-2 | TRBV12-3/TRBV12-4 | . | many | TGTGCCAGCAGTTTAGCCCCCAGATTTGGCTACACCTTC | CASSLAPRFGYTF
TRBJ1-6 | TRBV28 | TRBD1 | . | TGTGCCAGCAGCGGGACAGACAATTCACCCCTCCACTTT | CASSGTDNSPLHF
TRBJ1-5 | TRBV20-1 | . | few | TGCAGTGCTAGAGGAGGACAGTATAGCAATCAGCCCCAGCATTTT | CSARGGQYSNQPQHF
TRBJ2-5 | TRBV20-1 | . | many | TGCAGTGCTAGCAGCCAAGAGACCCAGTACTTC | CSASSQETQYF